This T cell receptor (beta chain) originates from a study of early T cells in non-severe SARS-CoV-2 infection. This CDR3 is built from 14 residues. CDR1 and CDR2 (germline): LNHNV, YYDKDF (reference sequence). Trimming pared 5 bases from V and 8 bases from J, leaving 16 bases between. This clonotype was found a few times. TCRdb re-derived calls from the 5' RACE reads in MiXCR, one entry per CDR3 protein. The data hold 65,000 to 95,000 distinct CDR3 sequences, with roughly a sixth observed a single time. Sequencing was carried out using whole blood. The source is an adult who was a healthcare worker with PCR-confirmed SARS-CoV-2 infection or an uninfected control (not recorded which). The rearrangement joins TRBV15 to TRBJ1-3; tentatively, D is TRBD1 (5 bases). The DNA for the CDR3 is TGTGCCACCAGCGGAAGGGGCGCCCAGGACACCATATATTTT. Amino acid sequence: CATSGRGAQDTIYF.